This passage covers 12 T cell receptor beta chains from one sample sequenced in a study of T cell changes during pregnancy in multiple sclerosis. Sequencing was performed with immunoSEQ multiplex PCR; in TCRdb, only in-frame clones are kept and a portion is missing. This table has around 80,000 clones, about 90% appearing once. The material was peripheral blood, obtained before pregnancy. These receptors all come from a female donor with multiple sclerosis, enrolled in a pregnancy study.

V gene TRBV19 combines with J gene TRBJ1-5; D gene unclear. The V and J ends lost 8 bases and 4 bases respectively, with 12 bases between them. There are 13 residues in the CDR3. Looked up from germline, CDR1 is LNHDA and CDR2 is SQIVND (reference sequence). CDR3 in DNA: TGTGCCAGTGCCGTTCAGAAAAATCAGCCCCAGCATTTT. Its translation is CASAVQKNQPQHF.

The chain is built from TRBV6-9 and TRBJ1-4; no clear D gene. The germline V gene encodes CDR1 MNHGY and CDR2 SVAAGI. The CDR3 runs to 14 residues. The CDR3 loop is CASPLTLSNEKLFF. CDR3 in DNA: TGTGCTTCGCCCTTGACACTCTCTAATGAAAAACTGTTTTTT.

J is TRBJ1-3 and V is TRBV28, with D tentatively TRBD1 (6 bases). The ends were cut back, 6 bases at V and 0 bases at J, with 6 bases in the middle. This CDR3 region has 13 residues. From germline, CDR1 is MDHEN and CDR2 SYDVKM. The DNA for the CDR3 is TGTGCCAGCAGGGGGGCCTCTGGAAACACCATATATTTT. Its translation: CASRGASGNTIYF.

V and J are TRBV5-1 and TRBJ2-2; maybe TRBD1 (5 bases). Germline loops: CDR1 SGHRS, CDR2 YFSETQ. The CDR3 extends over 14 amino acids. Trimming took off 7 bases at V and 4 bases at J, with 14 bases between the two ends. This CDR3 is CASQGVLSTGELFF. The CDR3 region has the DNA TGCGCCAGCCAAGGGGTTCTGAGCACCGGGGAGCTGTTTTTT. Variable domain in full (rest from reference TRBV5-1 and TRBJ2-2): KAGVTQTPRYLIKTRGQQVTLSCSPISGHRSVSWYQQTPGQGLQFLFEYFSETQRNKGNFPGRFSGRQFSNSRSEMNVSTLELGDSALYLCASQGVLSTGELFFGEGSRLTVL.

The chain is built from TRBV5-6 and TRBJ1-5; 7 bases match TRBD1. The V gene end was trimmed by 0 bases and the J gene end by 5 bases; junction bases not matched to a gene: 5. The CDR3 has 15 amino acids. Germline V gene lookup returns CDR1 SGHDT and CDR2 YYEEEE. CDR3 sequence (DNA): TGTGCCAGCAGCTTGGGAGGGGGCGATCATCAGCCCCAGCATTTT. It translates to CASSLGGGDHQPQHF.

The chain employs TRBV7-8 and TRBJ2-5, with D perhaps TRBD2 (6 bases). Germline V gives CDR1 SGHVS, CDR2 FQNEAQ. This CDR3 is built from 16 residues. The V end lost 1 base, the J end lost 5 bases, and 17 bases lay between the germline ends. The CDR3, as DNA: TGTGCCAGCAGCTTAGAATCAGCGGGTTCGGCGGAGACCCAGTACTTC. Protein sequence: CASSLESAGSAETQYF.

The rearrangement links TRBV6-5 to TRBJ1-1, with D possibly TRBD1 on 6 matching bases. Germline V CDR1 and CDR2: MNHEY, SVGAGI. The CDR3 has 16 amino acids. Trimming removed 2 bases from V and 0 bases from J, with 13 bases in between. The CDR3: CASSYGARGLNTEAFF. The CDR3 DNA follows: TGTGCCAGCAGTTACGGGGCCAGGGGATTGAACACTGAAGCTTTCTTT.

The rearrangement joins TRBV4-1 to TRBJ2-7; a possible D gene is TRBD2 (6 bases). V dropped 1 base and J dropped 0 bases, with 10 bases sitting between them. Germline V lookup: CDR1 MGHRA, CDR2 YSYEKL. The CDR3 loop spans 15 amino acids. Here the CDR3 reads CASSQGNSGSYEQYF. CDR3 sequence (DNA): TGCGCCAGCAGCCAAGGTAATAGCGGCTCCTACGAGCAGTACTTC.

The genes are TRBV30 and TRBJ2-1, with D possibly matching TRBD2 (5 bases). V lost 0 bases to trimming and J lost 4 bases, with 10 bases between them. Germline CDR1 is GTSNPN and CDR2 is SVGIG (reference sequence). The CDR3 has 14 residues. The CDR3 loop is CAWSVGRDYNEQFF. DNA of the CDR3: TGTGCCTGGAGTGTCGGTCGGGATTACAATGAGCAGTTCTTC.

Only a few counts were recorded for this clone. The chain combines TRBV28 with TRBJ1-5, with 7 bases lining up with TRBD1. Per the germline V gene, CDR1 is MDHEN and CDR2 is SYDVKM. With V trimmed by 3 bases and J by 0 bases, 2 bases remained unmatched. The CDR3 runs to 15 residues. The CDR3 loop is CASSLGQHSNQPQHF. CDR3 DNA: TGTGCCAGCAGTTTGGGACAGCATAGCAATCAGCCCCAGCATTTT.

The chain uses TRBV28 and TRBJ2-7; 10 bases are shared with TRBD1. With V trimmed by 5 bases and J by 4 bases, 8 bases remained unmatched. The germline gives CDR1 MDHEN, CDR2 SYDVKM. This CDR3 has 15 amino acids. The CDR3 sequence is CASSTSGTGVYEQYF. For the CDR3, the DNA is TGTGCCAGCAGTACCTCTGGGACAGGGGTATACGAGCAGTACTTC.

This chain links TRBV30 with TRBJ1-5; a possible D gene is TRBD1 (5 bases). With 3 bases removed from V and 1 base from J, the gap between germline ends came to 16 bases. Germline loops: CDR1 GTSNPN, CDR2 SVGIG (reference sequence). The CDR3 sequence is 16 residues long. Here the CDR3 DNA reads TGTGCCTGGAGCCTCACCGTGGGGGGGAGCAATCAGCCCCAGCATTTT. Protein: CAWSLTVGGSNQPQHF. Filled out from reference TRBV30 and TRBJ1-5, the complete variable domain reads SQTIHQWPATLVQPVGSPLSLECTVEGTSNPNLYWYRQAAGRGLQLLFYSVGIGQISSEVPQNLSASRPQDRQFILSSKKLLLSDSGFYLCAWSLTVGGSNQPQHFGDGTRLSIL.